Following are 23 T cell receptor beta chains from one sample sequenced in a study of patients and donors after allogeneic stem cell transplantation. TCRdb used MiXCR to reprocess the RT-PCR reads, holding one entry per CDR3 protein. The sample shows some 92,000 distinct CDR3 sequences, roughly 43% of them seen only once. Sample: blood, either unsorted or a sorted T cell fraction (not recorded which). Source of these receptors: a human donor who was either an allogeneic HSCT recipient or a stem cell or donor lymphocyte infusion donor (not recorded which). It is not recorded whose cells these are; they may come from a transplant donor.

The V gene is TRBV20-1, the J gene TRBJ2-3; 8 nucleotides align to TRBD2. The germline CDR1 and CDR2 sequences are DFQATT and SNEGSKA (reference sequence). The CDR3 extends over 13 amino acids. The trim removed 5 bases at V and 2 bases at J, leaving 3 bases unmatched. The CDR3: CSAEREITDTQYF. The CDR3 DNA follows: TGCAGTGCTGAGCGGGAGATCACAGATACGCAGTATTTT.

This chain uses TRBV12-3 or TRBV12-4 with TRBJ1-5; no clear D gene. V was trimmed by 6 bases and J by 3 bases, leaving 12 bases between them. The CDR3 totals 14 residues. CDR3: CASRIREFNQPQHF. DNA for the CDR3: TGTGCCAGCAGAATCCGGGAATTCAATCAGCCCCAGCATTTT.

The genes are TRBV7-3 and TRBJ2-3, with D tentatively TRBD2 (5 bases). V was trimmed by 5 bases and J by 7 bases, leaving 13 bases between them. CDR3 size: 13 residues. CDR1 SGHTA and CDR2 FQGTGA come from the germline V gene. CDR3 amino acids: CASSARTGNTQYF. The CDR3 bases are TGTGCCAGCAGCGCAAGGACGGGAAATACGCAGTATTTT. The whole variable domain, filled in from reference TRBV7-3 and TRBJ2-3, reads GAGVSQTPSNKVTEKGKYVELRCDPISGHTALYWYRQSLGQGPEFLIYFQGTGAADDSGLPNDRFFAVRPEGSVSTLKIQRTERGDSAVYLCASSARTGNTQYFGPGTRLTVL.

CDR3 DNA sequence: TGTGCCAGCAGCAAGACTAGCGGGAGGCCAGATACGCAGTATTTT. This codes for CASSKTSGRPDTQYF. This chain connects TRBV7-3 to TRBJ2-3, with 13 bases matching TRBD2. V shed 5 bases and J 4 bases; nucleotides not matched to a gene: 3. The CDR3 runs 15 residues. Germline V lookup: CDR1 SGHTA, CDR2 FQGTGA.

This clonotype came up a few times. The genes are TRBV5-1 and TRBJ1-2; TRBD1 might be the D (6 bases). This CDR3 comprises 17 residues. V lost 0 bases, J lost 1 base, and 16 bases lay in between. Germline V gene lookup returns CDR1 SGHRS and CDR2 YFSETQ. DNA for the CDR3: TGCGCCAGCAGCTTGGGGACAGCAGCGCCGAGTAACTATGGCTACACCTTC. Its protein is CASSLGTAAPSNYGYTF.

This clonotype was seen a few times. The chain combines TRBV11-2 with TRBJ1-1; D may be TRBD1 (6 bases). The CDR3 length is 20 residues. V gave up 5 bases and J gave up 5 bases, with 33 bases separating them. Germline CDR1 and CDR2: SGHAT and FQNNGV. The chain's CDR3 is CASSPRRSFIGQGNGTEAFF. In DNA, the CDR3 is TGTGCCAGCAGCCCCAGGAGATCGTTTATAGGCCAGGGGAATGGAACTGAAGCTTTCTTT. Complete variable domain (other parts from reference TRBV11-2 and TRBJ1-1): EAGVAQSPRYKIIEKRQSVAFWCNPISGHATLYWYQQILGQGPKLLIQFQNNGVVDDSQLPKDRFSAERLKGVDSTLKIQPAKLEDSAVYLCASSPRRSFIGQGNGTEAFFGQGTRLTVV.

V is TRBV12-3 or TRBV12-4 and J is TRBJ1-1, with D unresolved. V gave up 3 bases and J gave up 0 bases, with 8 bases separating them. This CDR3 is 14 amino acids long. The chain's CDR3 is CASSFRQLNTEAFF. As DNA, the CDR3 is TGTGCCAGCAGTTTTCGCCAACTGAACACTGAAGCTTTCTTT.

This chain connects TRBV12-3 or TRBV12-4 to TRBJ1-2, with D maybe TRBD1 (5 bases). The CDR3 runs to 14 residues. Trimming shortened V by 4 bases and J by 8 bases, and 17 bases separated the two germline ends. CDR3 nucleotide sequence: TGTGCCAGCAGTTCGCAGACTGCGGGGCCGGGCTACACCTTC. This translates into CASSSQTAGPGYTF.

This chain uses TRBV10-3 with TRBJ2-1; D is perhaps TRBD1 or TRBD2 (5 bases each). Germline CDR1 is ENHRY and CDR2 is SYGVKD. The CDR3 runs to 17 residues. V was clipped by 6 bases and J by 3 bases, with 21 bases between them. The CDR3 loop is CAISRGQSLVDYNEQFF. As DNA, the CDR3 is TGTGCCATCAGCCGGGGCCAATCCCTAGTGGACTACAATGAGCAGTTCTTC.

The chain has TRBV5-1 and TRBJ2-3; 8 nucleotides agree with TRBD1. Unmatched junction bases numbered 4, after V lost 2 bases and J lost 5 bases. Germline CDR1 and CDR2: SGHRS and YFSETQ. This CDR3 has 14 amino acids. As DNA, the CDR3 is TGCGCCAGCAGCTTCGGGACAGGTGGAGATACGCAGTATTTT. Protein: CASSFGTGGDTQYF.

The rearrangement uses TRBV7-8 and TRBJ1-4; perhaps TRBD1 as D (5 bases). The CDR3 totals 18 residues. Trimming removed 1 base at V and 0 bases at J, with 15 bases between. CDR1 and CDR2 from the germline V gene are SGHVS and FQNEAQ. In nucleotides, the CDR3 is TGTGCCAGCAGCTTAGTCGGTCGGGGACTTGCAACTAATGAAAAACTGTTTTTT. Translated, it gives CASSLVGRGLATNEKLFF.

This clonotype was detected a few times. The chain has TRBV4-3 and TRBJ1-1; 7 bases map to TRBD1. The trim removed 6 bases at V and 7 bases at J, leaving 11 bases unmatched. The CDR3 covers 14 residues. The germline V gene has CDR1 LGHNA and CDR2 YSLEER. The CDR3 is CASRNVWTGYEAFF. The CDR3 DNA reads as TGCGCCAGCAGGAATGTTTGGACAGGCTATGAAGCTTTCTTT.

V usage is TRBV7-8 and J usage is TRBJ1-5; a possible D gene is TRBD1 (6 bases). From germline, CDR1 is SGHVS and CDR2 FQNEAQ. The CDR3 is 13 residues long. Trimming removed 8 bases at V and 1 base at J, with 9 bases between. CDR3 residues: CASGQGSNQPQHF. The CDR3 DNA is TGTGCCAGCGGCCAGGGGAGCAATCAGCCCCAGCATTTT.

V gene TRBV28 combines with J gene TRBJ2-7; D unclear. This CDR3 has 14 residues. Trimming pared 3 bases from V and 2 bases from J, leaving 11 bases between. Per the germline V gene, CDR1 is MDHEN and CDR2 is SYDVKM. The CDR3 region has the DNA TGTGCCAGCAGTTTCCCTCCCCCGGCCTACGAGCAGTACTTC. This gives the protein CASSFPPPAYEQYF.

The gene calls are TRBV20-1 and TRBJ1-4; D is perhaps TRBD1 (6 bases). V was shortened by 5 bases and J by 7 bases, with 11 bases between the two germline ends. The CDR3 extends over 12 amino acids. The V gene's germline CDR1 is DFQATT and CDR2 SNEGSKA (reference sequence). The CDR3 spells CSAGGLGEKLFF. CDR3 coding DNA: TGCAGTGCTGGGGGGCTGGGTGAAAAACTGTTTTTT.

V usage is TRBV12-3 or TRBV12-4 and J usage is TRBJ1-5, with 8 bases aligning to TRBD1. CDR3 length: 13 residues. Trimming cost V 5 bases and J 6 bases; bases outside gene matches: 3. CDR3: CASSRQGSQPQHF. The CDR3 DNA reads TGTGCCAGCAGTCGACAGGGGAGTCAGCCCCAGCATTTT.

The J gene is TRBJ2-7, the V gene TRBV3-1, with D unresolved. The V gene lost 4 bases and the J gene lost 3 bases, with 13 bases spanning the gap. Per the germline V gene, CDR1 is LGHDT and CDR2 is YNNKEL (reference sequence). CDR3 length: 14 residues. Here the CDR3 reads CASSLRTDYYEQYF. The CDR3 DNA is TGTGCCAGCAGCCTCCGGACGGATTACTACGAGCAGTACTTC.

The V call is TRBV6-5, the J call TRBJ1-1; perhaps TRBD1 as D (5 bases). This CDR3 has 12 residues. Looked up from germline, CDR1 is MNHEY and CDR2 is SVGAGI. V lost 2 bases, J lost 10 bases, and 11 bases lay in between. The CDR3 bases are TGTGCCAGCAGTTACCCCACAGGTCGAGCTTTCTTT. The encoded protein is CASSYPTGRAFF.

The V and J genes are TRBV11-2 and TRBJ2-1; 13 bases are shared with TRBD2. V was pared by 3 bases and J by 7 bases, with 6 bases of the junction left unmatched. Looked up from germline, CDR1 is SGHAT and CDR2 is FQNNGV. The CDR3 spans 16 residues. CDR3 sequence: CASSFGLAGVENEQFF. As DNA, the CDR3 is TGTGCCAGCAGCTTCGGACTAGCGGGAGTAGAAAATGAGCAGTTCTTC. The full variable domain, rest sourced from reference TRBV11-2 and TRBJ2-1, is EAGVAQSPRYKIIEKRQSVAFWCNPISGHATLYWYQQILGQGPKLLIQFQNNGVVDDSQLPKDRFSAERLKGVDSTLKIQPAKLEDSAVYLCASSFGLAGVENEQFFGPGTRLTVL.

The chain combines TRBV24-1 with TRBJ2-1, with 8 positions matching TRBD2. Germline V gives CDR1 KGHDR, CDR2 SFDVKD. With 6 bases clipped from V and 4 bases from J, the junction kept 4 bases outside the gene matches. This CDR3 has 14 residues. CDR3 in DNA: TGTGCCACCAGTCCAGCGGGAGTTTACAATGAGCAGTTCTTC. This translates into CATSPAGVYNEQFF.

This clonotype was counted only a few times. The chain combines TRBV29-1 with TRBJ1-5, with D possibly matching TRBD1 (5 bases). The germline gives CDR1 SQVTM, CDR2 ANQGSEA. Trimming stripped 5 bases from V and 5 bases from J, with 10 bases between. CDR3 length equals 12 residues. The CDR3 bases are TGCAGCGTTAAGGGGTTGGATCAGCCCCAGCATTTT. This encodes CSVKGLDQPQHF.

The chain joins TRBV4-1 to TRBJ1-6; tentatively, D is TRBD1 (5 bases). Deletions cut 0 bases from V and 10 bases from J, with 16 bases between. The length of the CDR3 is 16 residues. Germline V CDR1 and CDR2: MGHRA, YSYEKL. CDR3 DNA: TGCGCCAGCAGCCAAGAAGGTCGGCAGGGAGGATCACCCCTCCACTTT. Translating it yields CASSQEGRQGGSPLHF.

The V call is TRBV28, the J call TRBJ2-1; D may be TRBD2 (5 bases). The CDR3 is made up of 12 amino acids. Germline V lookup: CDR1 MDHEN, CDR2 SYDVKM. The V and J ends lost 8 bases and 5 bases respectively, with 10 bases between them. The CDR3 coding sequence is TGTGCCAGCTTGAGGGTCGACAATGAGCAGTTCTTC. It yields the protein CASLRVDNEQFF.